This TCR beta chain was retrieved from a study of vaccination and CD4 T cells after COVID-19. At the level of the study: Each participant was administered two doses of a vaccine, which was either BNT162b2 or mRNA-1273. The stimulating agents, overlapping spike peptides, came from SARS-CoV-2, HCoV-NL63, HCoV-OC43 and HCoV-229E.

As for treatment: roughly 11-day PBMC culture with coronavirus spike peptide pools or control peptides (ViraFEST assay). Half-medium replacement with fresh IL-2 medium took place on days 3 and 7. The germline V gene encodes CDR1 MNHEY and CDR2 SVGEGT. The CDR3 sequence is 15 residues long. V was trimmed by 7 bases and J by 4 bases, leaving 18 bases between them. Scientists ran DNA taken from cultured CD4+ T cells through the Oncomine TCR Beta short-read assay for sequencing. TCRdb reprocessed the PCR reads with MiXCR, giving one entry per CDR3 protein. The sample lists about 10,000 distinct CDR3 sequences, under 55% occurring once. This clonotype ranks as hyperexpanded (1% or more). No antigen is known for it.

The V and J genes are TRBV6-2 or TRBV6-3 and TRBJ2-3, with D perhaps matching TRBD2 (7 bases). The sequenced sample was CD4+ T cells from blood, cultured in vitro. The sequence was collected from a human donor who had recovered from COVID-19. The CDR3 DNA sequence: TGTGCCAGCACCCCCTCGGGGGAGGGGGCAGATACGCAGTATTTT. This encodes CASTPSGEGADTQYF.